The entry that follows covers one T cell receptor beta chain sequence. V shed 6 bases, J shed 2 bases, and the junction held 5 bases outside the gene matches. CDR1 and CDR2 from the germline V gene are SNHLY and FYNNEI. There are 15 residues in the CDR3. Assay used: immunoSEQ multiplex PCR; TCRdb lists only in-frame clones, some missing. The sample yields about 73,000 clones, approximately 88% seen once. The data belong to a study of blood T cell repertoires in COVID-19. Study-level information: T cells, B-cell-depleted T cells, or PBMCs supplied cDNA or gDNA.

The receptor was isolated from an elderly man with active or convalescent COVID-19. The chain is built from TRBV2 and TRBJ1-3, with 9 nucleotides matching TRBD1. Sequencing was carried out using peripheral blood. CDR3 DNA sequence: TGTGCCAGCAGGACACAGGGGGCCCCTGGAAACACCATATATTTT. Protein: CASRTQGAPGNTIYF.